The 19 T cell receptor beta chains reported below all come from one sample, sequenced in a study of T cell responses to AZD1222 COVID-19 vaccine. The table came from immunoSEQ multiplex PCR; TCRdb's copy has only in-frame clones and leaves some out. The table lists some 120,000 clones, roughly nine tenths of them singletons. Sequenced here: peripheral blood, sampled on day 0 of AZD1222 vaccination. These receptors were collected from an adult in good health.

The CDR3 DNA is TGTGCCAGCAACGAGGCGGGAGTGGTTGGGGGCACAGATACGCAGTATTTT. Its translation: CASNEAGVVGGTDTQYF. V is TRBV28 and J is TRBJ2-3; 7 nucleotides align to TRBD2. The germline V gene encodes CDR1 MDHEN and CDR2 SYDVKM. The length of the CDR3 is 17 residues. V gave up 7 bases and J gave up 1 base; unmatched junction bases: 14.

This clone was detected only once. V usage is TRBV4-3 and J usage is TRBJ1-4, with D possibly TRBD1 on 5 matching bases. The CDR3 is 18 amino acids. CDR1 and CDR2 from the germline V gene are LGHNA and YSLEER. Trimming pared 0 bases from V and 4 bases from J, leaving 18 bases between. This chain's CDR3 is CASSQELGQGWGNEKLFF. The CDR3 nucleotides are TGCGCCAGCAGCCAAGAATTGGGGCAGGGTTGGGGTAATGAAAAACTGTTTTTT.

The rearrangement joins TRBV7-9 to TRBJ1-2; D is uncertain. Per the germline V gene, CDR1 is SEHNR and CDR2 is FQNEAQ (reference sequence). The CDR3 covers 12 residues. V dropped 5 bases and J dropped 5 bases, with 9 bases sitting between them. In nucleotides, the CDR3 is TGTGCCAGCAGCGCGCAGAGATATGGCTACACCTTC. Translation gives CASSAQRYGYTF.

The chain couples TRBV11-3 to TRBJ2-2, with D perhaps assigned TRBD1 or TRBD2 (5 bases each). Trimming took 0 bases from V and 5 from J, leaving 16 bases between them. The CDR3 extends over 17 amino acids. Germline lookup yields CDR1 SGHNT and CDR2 YENEEA. The CDR3 sequence is CASSLDLWGRETGELFF. The CDR3 nucleotides read TGTGCCAGCAGCTTAGATCTTTGGGGGAGAGAGACCGGGGAGCTGTTTTTT. Supplemented by reference TRBV11-3 and TRBJ2-2, the full variable domain reads EAGVVQSPRYKIIEKKQPVAFWCNPISGHNTLYWYLQNLGQGPELLIRYENEEAVDDSQLPKDRFSAERLKGVDSTLKIQPAELGDSAVYLCASSLDLWGRETGELFFGEGSRLTVL.

This chain links TRBV10-3 with TRBJ1-2; 8 nucleotides align to TRBD1. Unmatched junction bases numbered 11, after V lost 0 bases and J lost 8 bases. Germline CDR1 is ENHRY and CDR2 is SYGVKD. The CDR3 is made up of 16 amino acids. CDR3 coding DNA: TGTGCCATCAGTGAGTCGTACAGGGGGAGCCAGGGAGGCTACACCTTC. This translates into CAISESYRGSQGGYTF.

The chain couples TRBV6-1 to TRBJ1-1, with D uncertain. The CDR3 contains 12 residues. CDR1 is MNHNS and CDR2 is SASEGT in the germline V gene. Deletions cut 6 bases from V and 0 bases from J, with 5 bases between. Here the CDR3 reads CASSPVNTEAFF. CDR3 bases: TGTGCCAGCAGCCCAGTGAACACTGAAGCTTTCTTT.

Only one count was recorded for this clone. The chain carries TRBV5-1 and TRBJ1-2, with D uncertain. The CDR3 runs 13 residues. Germline values: CDR1 SGHRS, CDR2 YFSETQ. V was trimmed by 6 bases and J by 2 bases, leaving 11 bases between them. CDR3 bases: TGCGCCAGCACCGCTGGGGAGAACTATGGCTACACCTTC. Translated: CASTAGENYGYTF.

This chain links TRBV6-1 with TRBJ2-7, with TRBD2 matching 12 bases. After removal of 3 bases from V and 7 bases from J, the junction contained 13 bases not matched to a gene. The CDR3 length is 17 residues. Looked up from germline, CDR1 is MNHNS and CDR2 is SASEGT. The CDR3 DNA is TGTGCCAGCAGTGAGACTAGCGGGGGATTTTCCCCTTTGGAGCAGTACTTC. It is translated as CASSETSGGFSPLEQYF.

The V and J genes are TRBV28 and TRBJ1-6, with no clear D. The CDR3 sequence is 14 residues long. V lost 11 bases and J 0 bases, leaving 11 bases between the germline ends. CDR1 is MDHEN and CDR2 is SYDVKM in the germline V gene. The DNA of the CDR3 is TGTGCCTTGGGTGAAAGCTCCTATAATTCACCCCTCCACTTT. Its translation is CALGESSYNSPLHF.

The J gene is TRBJ1-1, the V gene TRBV7-9; TRBD1 agrees at 8 bases. The length of the CDR3 is 16 residues. Germline assignment: CDR1 SEHNR and CDR2 FQNEAQ (reference sequence). V lost 2 bases and J lost 0; bases outside the gene matches: 5. In DNA, the CDR3 is TGTGCCAGCAGCTTACTGACAGGGGCTATGAACACTGAAGCTTTCTTT. Protein product: CASSLLTGAMNTEAFF.

This chain uses TRBV5-4 with TRBJ1-4; 7 bases agree with TRBD1. The CDR3 has 16 residues. Germline V gives CDR1 SGHNT, CDR2 YYREEE (reference sequence). Trimming removed 0 bases from V and 8 bases from J; junction bases left unmatched: 10. The CDR3 DNA sequence: TGTGCCAGCAGCTTGGGCGACAGGGCCCCTATCGAAAAACTGTTTTTT. Its protein is CASSLGDRAPIEKLFF.

The V and J genes are TRBV5-6 and TRBJ1-6; D unresolved. This CDR3 is 15 amino acids long. V was clipped by 4 bases and J by 9 bases, with 17 bases between them. CDR1 and CDR2 (germline): SGHDT, YYEEEE. The CDR3, as DNA: TGTGCCAGCAGCATGAGGAGGCAAGTTTCTTCACCCCTCCACTTT. Encoded protein: CASSMRRQVSSPLHF.

The chain is built from TRBV9 and TRBJ2-3; 10 positions match TRBD2. The germline CDR1 and CDR2 sequences are SGDLS and YYNGEE. The junction had 8 bases not matched to a gene; V was cut back by 0 bases and J by 1 base. The CDR3 runs 18 residues. CDR3 amino acids: CASSVESSGGFRTDTQYF. CDR3 nucleotide sequence: TGTGCCAGCAGCGTAGAGTCTAGCGGGGGTTTTCGCACAGATACGCAGTATTTT.

The chain joins TRBV13 to TRBJ1-1; D gene unclear. CDR3 length: 13 residues. Trimming took off 5 bases at V and 2 bases at J, with 9 bases between the two ends. Germline loops: CDR1 PRHDT, CDR2 FYEKMQ (reference sequence). For the CDR3, the DNA is TGTGCCAGCAGCCTCGCCCGAAACACTGAAGCTTTCTTT. It translates to CASSLARNTEAFF. The full variable domain, completed using reference TRBV13 and TRBJ1-1, is AAGVIQSPRHLIKEKRETATLKCYPIPRHDTVYWYQQGPGQDPQFLISFYEKMQSDKGSIPDRFSAQQFSDYHSELNMSSLELGDSALYFCASSLARNTEAFFGQGTRLTVV.

This clone was detected a few times. This chain connects TRBV7-9 to TRBJ1-3; D is unclear. V was trimmed by 5 bases and J by 0 bases, leaving 17 bases between them. The CDR3 has 17 residues. CDR1 and CDR2 from the germline V gene are SEHNR and FQNEAQ (reference sequence). The CDR3 here is CASSRRREGDSGNTIYF. CDR3 DNA: TGTGCCAGCAGCCGAAGGCGGGAGGGAGACTCTGGAAACACCATATATTTT.

The chain carries TRBV27 and TRBJ2-3; 7 bases are shared with TRBD1. The CDR3 totals 14 residues. From germline, CDR1 is MNHEY and CDR2 SMNVEV (reference sequence). Trimming took 5 bases from V and 4 from J; bases not matched to a gene: 6. The CDR3 reads CASSKGAGADTQYF. CDR3 DNA sequence: TGTGCCAGCAGTAAGGGGGCGGGTGCAGATACGCAGTATTTT.

The gene calls are TRBV3-1 (or the pseudogene TRBV3-2) and TRBJ1-2; TRBD1 matches 7 bases. The length of the CDR3 is 17 residues. CDR1 and CDR2 (germline): LGHDT, YNNKEL (reference sequence). With V trimmed by 1 base and J by 8 bases, 16 bases remained unmatched. This CDR3 is CASSQALTGNQNSGYTF. The CDR3 nucleotides are TGTGCCAGCAGCCAAGCCTTGACAGGGAACCAGAACTCGGGCTACACCTTC.

V is TRBV9 and J is TRBJ1-6; D is perhaps TRBD1 (5 bases). The CDR3 consists of 20 residues. Germline V gene sequence: CDR1 SGDLS, CDR2 YYNGEE. Trimming pared 3 bases from V and 0 bases from J, leaving 22 bases between. The CDR3: CASSGGEVAGVSSYNSPLHF. Here the CDR3 DNA reads TGTGCCAGCAGCGGAGGGGAGGTGGCAGGCGTCAGCTCCTATAATTCACCCCTCCACTTT.

This clone was detected only once. V gene TRBV19 combines with J gene TRBJ1-5; D ambiguous. The V gene's germline CDR1 is LNHDA and CDR2 SQIVND (reference sequence). Trimming left V 6 bases short and J 0 bases short, with 15 bases between. CDR3 size: 16 residues. CDR3 sequence reads: CASSEFGLDSNQPQHF. Here the CDR3 DNA reads TGTGCCAGTAGCGAATTCGGCTTGGATAGCAATCAGCCCCAGCATTTT.